Below, 9 T cell receptor beta chains from the same sample are listed, as sequenced in a study of cytomegalovirus exposure and HLA in healthy donors. Primers included in the PCR were 60 Vbeta and 13 Jbeta primers. TCRdb's table, derived via immunoSEQ multiplex PCR, lists solely in-frame clones and lacks some. The table shows 70,000 or so clones, with 60% to 75% occurring only once. Source material: PBMCs. The receptor source for this set is a woman aged 60 to 75 in good health and CMV-seropositive.

The chain joins TRBV5-1 to TRBJ2-3, with 9 bases matching TRBD2. This CDR3 has 14 amino acids. Trimming cost V 4 bases and J 3 bases; bases outside gene matches: 3. CDR1 is SGHRS and CDR2 is YFSETQ in the germline V gene. In nucleotides, the CDR3 is TGCGCCAGCAGCCCGACTAGCGGAACAGATACGCAGTATTTT. Its protein product is CASSPTSGTDTQYF.

The rearrangement joins TRBV28 to TRBJ2-5, with 15 nucleotides matching TRBD2. From germline, CDR1 is MDHEN and CDR2 SYDVKM. J was trimmed by 4 bases and V by 6 bases; bases with no gene match: 3. The length of the CDR3 is 15 residues. The CDR3 DNA is TGTGCCAGCAGCCTGGGACTAGCGGGAGGAGAGACCCAGTACTTC. It encodes CASSLGLAGGETQYF.

The chain is built from TRBV29-1 and TRBJ2-1; 10 nucleotides agree with TRBD1. This CDR3 is built from 14 residues. Germline V gene data show CDR1 as SQVTM and CDR2 as ANQGSEA. Unmatched junction bases numbered 7, after V lost 7 bases and J lost 4 bases. CDR3 sequence reads: CSAPAGQGYNEQFF. The CDR3 DNA reads TGCAGCGCCCCCGCGGGACAGGGGTACAATGAGCAGTTCTTC.

The CDR3: CASSNQGGNYEQYF. In DNA form, the CDR3 reads TGTGCCAGCAGCAACCAGGGGGGAAATTACGAGCAGTACTTC. This chain connects TRBV6-1 to TRBJ2-7; tentatively, D is TRBD1 (7 bases). The CDR3 spans 14 residues. Trimming cost V 6 bases and J 4 bases, with 16 bases left between them. Per the germline V gene, CDR1 is MNHNS and CDR2 is SASEGT.

This rearrangement joins TRBV30 to TRBJ1-5; tentatively, D is TRBD1 (5 bases). V lost 0 bases and J 4 bases, leaving 7 bases between the germline ends. Germline CDR1 GTSNPN, CDR2 SVGIG (reference sequence). The length of the CDR3 is 13 residues. CDR3 amino acids: CAWSVGGNQPQHF. CDR3 bases: TGTGCCTGGAGTGTTGGGGGGAATCAGCCCCAGCATTTT.

This chain connects TRBV18 to TRBJ1-5; 7 nucleotides match TRBD1. Germline V gives CDR1 KGHSH, CDR2 LQKENI. V lost 3 bases and J lost 0; bases outside the gene matches: 5. The CDR3 is 16 amino acids. The CDR3 loop reads CASSPGQRYSNQPQHF. CDR3 nucleotide sequence: TGTGCCAGCTCACCGGGACAGAGGTATAGCAATCAGCCCCAGCATTTT.

This clone was picked up a small number of times. V is TRBV21-1 and J is TRBJ1-4. TRBV21-1 is annotated as a pseudogene. This CDR3 has 15 residues. The CDR3 sequence: CASSFRGRGVEKLFF. The CDR3 DNA reads TGTGCCAGCAGCTTCCGGGGGAGGGGCGTTGAAAAACTGTTTTTT.

The chain couples TRBV2 to TRBJ1-3; D is uncertain. Trimming shortened V by 3 bases and J by 7 bases, and 13 bases separated the two germline ends. Germline CDR1 is SNHLY and CDR2 is FYNNEI. The CDR3 has 14 residues. CDR3 sequence: CASSEGTLVNTIYF. The CDR3 bases are TGTGCCAGCAGTGAGGGCACCCTGGTTAACACCATATATTTT.

The table lists this clone with a few counts. The chain recombines TRBV6-5 with TRBJ1-5, with D uncertain. V lost 2 bases, J lost 0 bases, and 2 bases lay in between. The CDR3 is 13 residues long. Germline V gene data show CDR1 as MNHEY and CDR2 as SVGAGI. CDR3: CASSYRSNQPQHF. CDR3 sequence (DNA): TGTGCCAGCAGTTACCGTAGCAATCAGCCCCAGCATTTT.